The 2 T cell receptor beta chains reported below all come from one sample, sequenced in a study of T cells in Graves' hyperthyroidism and ophthalmopathy. TCR beta CDR3 region amplification was performed from RNA transcripts. First-round RT-PCR of the TCR CDR3 relied on the HTBI primer set. TCRdb itself ran the multiplex PCR reads through MiXCR, one entry per CDR3 protein. The sample includes around 350,000 distinct CDR3 sequences, less than 15% of them seen just once. Material: blood. These receptor sequences come from a woman aged 18 to 35 with Graves' hyperthyroidism.

This clonotype was counted only a few times. This chain links TRBV6-1 with TRBJ1-2, with unresolved D. With 0 bases removed from V and 2 bases from J, the gap between germline ends came to 13 bases. The germline gives CDR1 MNHNS, CDR2 SASEGT. The CDR3 covers 16 residues. The CDR3 loop is CASSEARGSPNYGYTF. DNA of the CDR3: TGTGCCAGCAGTGAAGCTCGCGGGTCACCGAACTATGGCTACACCTTC.

This clonotype occurred many times. The chain links TRBV2 to TRBJ2-1; D gene unclear. Per germline, CDR1 SNHLY and CDR2 FYNNEI. The CDR3 runs to 16 residues. With 7 bases removed from V and 6 bases from J, the gap between germline ends came to 22 bases. The CDR3 DNA is TGTGCCAGCACCGAAGGTGTATTCCCGGGTCCCAATGAGCAGTTCTTC. This gives the protein CASTEGVFPGPNEQFF.